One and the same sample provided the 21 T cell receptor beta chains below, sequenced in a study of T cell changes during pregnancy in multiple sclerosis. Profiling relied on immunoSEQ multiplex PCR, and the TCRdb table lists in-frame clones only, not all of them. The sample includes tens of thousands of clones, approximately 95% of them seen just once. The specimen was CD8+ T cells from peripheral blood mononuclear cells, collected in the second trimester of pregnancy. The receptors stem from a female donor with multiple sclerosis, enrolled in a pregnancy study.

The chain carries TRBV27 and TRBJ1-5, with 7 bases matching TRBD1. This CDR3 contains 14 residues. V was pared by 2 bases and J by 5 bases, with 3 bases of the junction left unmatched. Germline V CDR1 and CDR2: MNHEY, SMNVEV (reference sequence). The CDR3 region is CASSLQGQHQPQHF. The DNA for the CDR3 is TGTGCCAGCAGTTTACAGGGACAGCATCAGCCCCAGCATTTT.

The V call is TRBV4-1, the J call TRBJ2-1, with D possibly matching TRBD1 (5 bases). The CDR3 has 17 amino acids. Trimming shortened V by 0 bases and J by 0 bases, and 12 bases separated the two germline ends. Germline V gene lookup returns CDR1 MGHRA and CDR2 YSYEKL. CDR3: CASSQDTGQSSYNEQFF. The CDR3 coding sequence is TGCGCCAGCAGCCAAGATACAGGCCAGAGCTCCTACAATGAGCAGTTCTTC.

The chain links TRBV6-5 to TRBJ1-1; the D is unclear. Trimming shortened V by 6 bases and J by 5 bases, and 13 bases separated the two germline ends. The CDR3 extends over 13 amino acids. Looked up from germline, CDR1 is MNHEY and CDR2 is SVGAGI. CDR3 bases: TGTGCCAGCAGAATTCAAGGAGGAACTGAAGCTTTCTTT. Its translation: CASRIQGGTEAFF.

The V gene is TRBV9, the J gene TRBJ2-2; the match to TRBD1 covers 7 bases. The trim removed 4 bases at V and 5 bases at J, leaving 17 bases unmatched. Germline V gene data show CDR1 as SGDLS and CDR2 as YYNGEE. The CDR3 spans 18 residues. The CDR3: CASSRPRGRGEGTGELFF. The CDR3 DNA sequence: TGTGCCAGCAGCCGCCCGAGGGGGCGAGGTGAGGGGACCGGGGAGCTGTTTTTT.

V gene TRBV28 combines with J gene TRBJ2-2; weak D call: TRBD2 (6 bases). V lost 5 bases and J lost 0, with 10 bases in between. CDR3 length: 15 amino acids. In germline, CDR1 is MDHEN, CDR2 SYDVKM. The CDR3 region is CASSDPGANTGELFF. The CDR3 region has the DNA TGTGCCAGCAGTGACCCGGGGGCGAACACCGGGGAGCTGTTTTTT.

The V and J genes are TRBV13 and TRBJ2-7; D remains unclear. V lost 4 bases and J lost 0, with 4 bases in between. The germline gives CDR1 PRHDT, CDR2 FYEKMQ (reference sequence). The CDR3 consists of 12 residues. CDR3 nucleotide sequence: TGTGCCAGCAGCTCCTACTCCTACGAGCAGTACTTC. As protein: CASSSYSYEQYF.

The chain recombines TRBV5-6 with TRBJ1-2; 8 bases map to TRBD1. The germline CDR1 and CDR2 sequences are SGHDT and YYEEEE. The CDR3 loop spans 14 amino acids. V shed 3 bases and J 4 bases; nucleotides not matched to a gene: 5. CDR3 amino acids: CASSWVGQGYGYTF. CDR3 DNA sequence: TGTGCCAGCAGCTGGGTAGGACAGGGCTATGGCTACACCTTC. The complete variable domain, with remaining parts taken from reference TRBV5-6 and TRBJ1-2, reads DAGVTQSPTHLIKTRGQQVTLRCSPKSGHDTVSWYQQALGQGPQFIFQYYEEEERQRGNFPDRFSGHQFPNYSSELNVNALLLGDSALYLCASSWVGQGYGYTFGSGTRLTVV.

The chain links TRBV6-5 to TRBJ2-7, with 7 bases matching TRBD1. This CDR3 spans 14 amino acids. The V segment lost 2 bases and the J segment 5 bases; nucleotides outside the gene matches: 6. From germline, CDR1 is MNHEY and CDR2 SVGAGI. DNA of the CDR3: TGTGCCAGCAGTTACGGGCAGGGGGTCGACGAGCAGTACTTC. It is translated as CASSYGQGVDEQYF.

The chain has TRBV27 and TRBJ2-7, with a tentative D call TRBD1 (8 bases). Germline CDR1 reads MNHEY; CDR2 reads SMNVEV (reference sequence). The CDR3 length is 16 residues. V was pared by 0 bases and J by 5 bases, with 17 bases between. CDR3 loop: CASSLSGGQGANEQYF. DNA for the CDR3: TGTGCCAGCAGTTTATCGGGAGGGCAGGGGGCTAACGAGCAGTACTTC.

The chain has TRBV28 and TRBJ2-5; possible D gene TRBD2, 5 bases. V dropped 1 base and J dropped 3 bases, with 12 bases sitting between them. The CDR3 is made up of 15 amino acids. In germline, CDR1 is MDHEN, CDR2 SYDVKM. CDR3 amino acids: CASSLLVGSKETQYF. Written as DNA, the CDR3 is TGTGCCAGCAGTTTATTGGTAGGGAGTAAAGAGACCCAGTACTTC.

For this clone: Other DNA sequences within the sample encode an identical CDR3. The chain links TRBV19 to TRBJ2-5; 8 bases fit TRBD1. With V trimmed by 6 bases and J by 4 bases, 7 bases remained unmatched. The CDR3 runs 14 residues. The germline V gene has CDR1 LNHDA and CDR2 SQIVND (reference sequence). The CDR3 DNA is TGTGCCAGTAGCGACGGACAGGGCGGAGAGACCCAGTACTTC. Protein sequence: CASSDGQGGETQYF.

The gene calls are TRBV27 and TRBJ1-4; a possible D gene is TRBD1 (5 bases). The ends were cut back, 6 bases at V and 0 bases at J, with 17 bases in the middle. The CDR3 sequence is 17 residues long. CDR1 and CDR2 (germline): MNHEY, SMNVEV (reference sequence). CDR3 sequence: CASSPEGRAATNEKLFF. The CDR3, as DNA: TGTGCCAGCAGCCCGGAGGGCAGGGCGGCAACTAATGAAAAACTGTTTTTT. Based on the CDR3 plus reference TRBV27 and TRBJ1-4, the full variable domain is EAQVTQNPRYLITVTGKKLTVTCSQNMNHEYMSWYRQDPGLGLRQIYYSMNVEVTDKGDVPEGYKVSRKEKRNFPLILESPSPNQTSLYFCASSPEGRAATNEKLFFGSGTQLSVL.

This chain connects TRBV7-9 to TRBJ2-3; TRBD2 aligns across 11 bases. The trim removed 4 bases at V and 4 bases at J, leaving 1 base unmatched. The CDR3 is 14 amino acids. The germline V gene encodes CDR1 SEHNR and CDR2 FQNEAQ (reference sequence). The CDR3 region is CASSSSGRSDTQYF. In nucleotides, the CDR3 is TGTGCCAGCAGCTCTAGCGGGAGGTCAGATACGCAGTATTTT.

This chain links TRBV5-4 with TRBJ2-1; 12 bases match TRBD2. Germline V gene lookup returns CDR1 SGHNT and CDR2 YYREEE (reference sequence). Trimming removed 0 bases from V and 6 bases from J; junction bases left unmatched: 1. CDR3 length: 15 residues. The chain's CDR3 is CASSLAGLAGNEQFF. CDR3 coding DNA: TGTGCCAGCAGCTTGGCGGGACTAGCGGGCAATGAGCAGTTCTTC.

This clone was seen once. The CDR3 region is CASSPGSDRRGEQYF. The CDR3 bases are TGTGCCAGCAGCCCGGGCTCTGACAGGCGCGGCGAGCAGTACTTC. The chain couples TRBV14 to TRBJ2-7; tentative D call: TRBD1 (6 bases). The CDR3 loop spans 15 amino acids. Trimming pared 4 bases from V and 6 bases from J, leaving 19 bases between. CDR1 is SGHDN and CDR2 is FVKESK in the germline V gene.

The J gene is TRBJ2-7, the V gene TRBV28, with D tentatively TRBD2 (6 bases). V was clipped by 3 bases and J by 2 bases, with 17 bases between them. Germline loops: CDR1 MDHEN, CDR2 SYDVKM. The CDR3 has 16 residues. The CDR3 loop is CASSLGRGRGTYEQYF. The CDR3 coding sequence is TGTGCCAGCAGTTTGGGCCGAGGGCGGGGCACCTACGAGCAGTACTTC.

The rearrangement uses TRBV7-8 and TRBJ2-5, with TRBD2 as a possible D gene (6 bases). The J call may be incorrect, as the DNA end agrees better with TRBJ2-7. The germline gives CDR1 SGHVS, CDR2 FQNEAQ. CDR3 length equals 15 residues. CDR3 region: CASSSQPGLTYEQYF. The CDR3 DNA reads TGTGCCAGCAGCTCCCAGCCGGGACTGACCTACGAGCAGTACTTC.

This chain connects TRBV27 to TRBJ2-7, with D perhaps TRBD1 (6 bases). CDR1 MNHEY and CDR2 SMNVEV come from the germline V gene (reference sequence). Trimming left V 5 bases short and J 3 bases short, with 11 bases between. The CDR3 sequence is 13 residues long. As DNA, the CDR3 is TGTGCCAGCAGTCACGGGACAATCTACGAGCAGTACTTC. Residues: CASSHGTIYEQYF.

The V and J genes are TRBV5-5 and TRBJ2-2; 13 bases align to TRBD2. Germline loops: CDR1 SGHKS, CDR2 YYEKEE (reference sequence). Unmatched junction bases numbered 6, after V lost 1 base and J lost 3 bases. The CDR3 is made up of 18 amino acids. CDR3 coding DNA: TGTGCCAGCAGCTTGAGCTGGACTAGCGGGAGTTACACCGGGGAGCTGTTTTTT. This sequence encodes CASSLSWTSGSYTGELFF. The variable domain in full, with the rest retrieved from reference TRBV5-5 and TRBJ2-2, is DAGVTQSPTHLIKTRGQQVTLRCSPISGHKSVSWYQQVLGQGPQFIFQYYEKEERGRGNFPDRFSARQFPNYSSELNVNALLLGDSALYLCASSLSWTSGSYTGELFFGEGSRLTVL.

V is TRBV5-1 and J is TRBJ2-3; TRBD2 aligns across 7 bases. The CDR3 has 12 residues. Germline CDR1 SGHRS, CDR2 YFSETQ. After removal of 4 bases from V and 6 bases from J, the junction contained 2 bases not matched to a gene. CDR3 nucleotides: TGCGCCAGCAGCCCAGCGGGGGATACGCAGTATTTT. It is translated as CASSPAGDTQYF.

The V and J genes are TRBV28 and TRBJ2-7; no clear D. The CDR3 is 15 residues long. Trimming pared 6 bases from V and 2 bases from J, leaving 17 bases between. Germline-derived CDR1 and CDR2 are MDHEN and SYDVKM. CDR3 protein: CASRQDTIPTYEQYF. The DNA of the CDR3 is TGTGCCAGCAGACAAGACACAATACCTACCTACGAGCAGTACTTC.